This T cell receptor beta chain was identified during a study of cytomegalovirus exposure and HLA in healthy donors. Whole-study findings and limits: Sequences of the TCR beta chain were said to predict the HLA-A and HLA-B alleles of most subjects accurately. A list of 150 to 200 TCR beta chains associated with cytomegalovirus was given.

The CDR3 spans 15 residues. Germline assignment: CDR1 SGDLS and CDR2 YYNGEE. Trimming pared 0 bases from V and 6 bases from J, leaving 12 bases between. The primer mix had 60 Vbeta and 13 Jbeta primers. This table comes from immunoSEQ multiplex PCR, and its TCRdb copy is limited to in-frame clones, with some not included. This repertoire shows 150,000 to 160,000 clones, more than 75% found once; its top ten account for 2% to 2.5%. In the case of this clone: Its antigen is currently unknown.

Sample: PBMCs. This sequence was found in a young woman in good health and CMV-seronegative. This chain uses TRBV9 with TRBJ1-4; D remains ambiguous. The CDR3 DNA reads as TGTGCCAGCAGCGTAGGTTACAGCTTCGATGAAAAACTGTTTTTT. Translation gives CASSVGYSFDEKLFF.